The T cell receptor (beta chain) under discussion was sequenced for a study of identical twins (dated by TCRdb to about 2016). Context from the whole study: To test whether fetal clonotypes persist, this study deep-sequenced TCR alpha and beta repertoires from monozygotic twins, from unrelated adults of various ages, and from cord blood. To rule out contamination, the twin experiments were replicated at different times with different library preparation protocols. Points the paper makes about the study in general: In monozygotic twins, out-of-frame TCR alpha sharing was systematically underestimated by recombination models, although the models agreed with sharing between unrelated individuals. A weaker excess of twin sharing was found in beta out-of-frame sequences because the signal-to-noise ratio was lowered by fewer shared sequences. Abundant cord blood beta clonotypes had fewer insertions, young adult naive repertoires showed a similar but weaker trend, and memory repertoires showed no such trend. Because the same donors could not be followed over many years, conclusions were based on cross-sectional statistical analysis. Out-of-frame TCR alpha sequences shared between twins showed an excess of low generation-probability sequences compared with coincidental sharing between unrelated individuals. Invariant T cells such as MAIT and iNKT could partly confound zero-insertion analyses, though diverse VJ usage argued against this for most clonotypes.

Library prep was done by 5' RACE. The run used an Illumina HiSeq 2000. A universal primer binding site was introduced by template switching, and a unique molecular identifier was present in the final cDNA, enabling accurate counting of TCR cDNA molecules. Specific primers in the conserved constant-segment region were used to synthesize first-strand cDNA for TCR alpha and beta chains. To control for contamination, every cDNA library was double barcoded, receiving both a SMART-Mk sample barcode and Illumina barcodes. TruSeq adapter sequences, together with Illumina sample barcodes, were added in two successive PCR steps. The TCR alpha and beta cDNA libraries were sequenced on the Illumina HiSeq platform using custom primers. As for how the authors treated the data: MiGEC processed the raw reads to extract unique molecular identifiers, while MiXCR was used to determine the CDR3 positions. Recombination models were inferred per individual with the repgenHMM and IGoR tools using an EM algorithm. Shared clonotypes were analyzed with the tcR package in R, and sharing was normalized by the product of cloneset sizes. To study raw recombination without the effects of thymic and clonal selection, out-of-frame nonproductive sequences were analyzed. The public reads were reanalyzed by TCRdb: fastp trimming at Q25, MiXCR alignment, in-frame beta chains only. When rows share a CDR3 protein, they turn into one entry using the most common DNA and genes. These V and J calls rely on TCRdb rather than the paper's analysis. This sample is represented by approximately 1.8 million distinct CDR3 sequences; more than 30% of them were singletons. The top ten constitute around 0.3% of the sample.

In this sample, this clonotype turned up a few times. Its antigen is not yet known. One base away there is no much larger clone; base qualities are not given. Every donor was a healthy Caucasian. Sequenced material: cord blood. The origin of this receptor is a newborn girl in good health.

The DNA sequence is TGTGCCAGCAGTTACTCAGGGGTGAACTATGGCTACACCTTC. Translation gives CASSYSGVNYGYTF. Recombination joined TRBV12-3 or TRBV12-4 with TRBJ1-2; the best D guess is TRBD1, with 6 bases matching. From the cysteine through the phenylalanine, the CDR3 covers 14 amino acids. This entry keeps only the CDR3 DNA: 42 bases, framed from base 1. A distance of 11 bases separates the germline ends of V and J, which lose 4 bases and 2 bases respectively.